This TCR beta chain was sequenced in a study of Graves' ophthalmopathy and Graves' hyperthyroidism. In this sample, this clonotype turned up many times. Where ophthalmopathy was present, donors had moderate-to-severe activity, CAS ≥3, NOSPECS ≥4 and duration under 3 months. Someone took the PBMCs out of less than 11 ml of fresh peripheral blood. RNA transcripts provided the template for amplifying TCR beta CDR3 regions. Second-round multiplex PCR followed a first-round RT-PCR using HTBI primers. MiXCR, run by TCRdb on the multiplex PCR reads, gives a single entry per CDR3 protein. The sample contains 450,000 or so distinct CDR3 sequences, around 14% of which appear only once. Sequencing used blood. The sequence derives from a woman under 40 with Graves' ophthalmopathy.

CDR3 residues: CASSPRTSGFQETQYF. The CDR3 coding sequence is TGTGCCAGCTCACCGCGGACTAGCGGGTTCCAAGAGACCCAGTACTTC. The chain employs TRBV18 and TRBJ2-5; 11 nucleotides match TRBD2. The CDR3 sequence is 16 residues long. V lost 3 bases, J lost 1 base, and 4 bases stayed unmatched. Germline values: CDR1 KGHSH, CDR2 LQKENI.